The clone carrying this T cell receptor beta chain appeared many times. Its antigen remains unknown. This entry belongs to a study of blood T cells in healthy people across ages. Overall study results and limits: Long-lived and aged donors differed, with more naive CD4+ cells and higher diversity in the long-lived.

A second about 7 to 12 cycle PCR used barcoded and J-beta primers. TCRdb independently ran MiXCR on the 5' RACE reads; one entry per CDR3 protein. This table has around 400,000 distinct CDR3 sequences, approximately 52% appearing once. Germline-derived CDR1 and CDR2 are SNHLY and FYNNEI. CDR3 size: 12 residues. Trimming cost V 10 bases and J 3 bases, with 13 bases left between them. This receptor was obtained from a man aged 60 to 75 in good health. The J gene is TRBJ2-7, the V gene TRBV2; D ambiguous. The sample taken for sequencing was blood. The CDR3: CATGRQDYEQYF. CDR3 nucleotide sequence: TGTGCCACCGGACGGCAAGACTACGAGCAGTACTTC.